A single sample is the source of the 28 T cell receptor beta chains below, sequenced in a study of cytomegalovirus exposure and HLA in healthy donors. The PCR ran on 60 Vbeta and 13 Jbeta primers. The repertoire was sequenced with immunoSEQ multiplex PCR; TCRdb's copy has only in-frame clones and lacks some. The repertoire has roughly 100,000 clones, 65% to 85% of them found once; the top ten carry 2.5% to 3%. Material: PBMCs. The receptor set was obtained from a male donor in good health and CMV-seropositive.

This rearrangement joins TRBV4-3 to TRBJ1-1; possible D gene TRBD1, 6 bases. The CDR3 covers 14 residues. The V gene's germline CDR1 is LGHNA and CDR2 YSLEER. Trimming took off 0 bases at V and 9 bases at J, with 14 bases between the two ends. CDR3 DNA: TGCGCCAGCAGCCAAGAGGCCAGGGGTATGAAAGCTTTCTTT. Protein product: CASSQEARGMKAFF.

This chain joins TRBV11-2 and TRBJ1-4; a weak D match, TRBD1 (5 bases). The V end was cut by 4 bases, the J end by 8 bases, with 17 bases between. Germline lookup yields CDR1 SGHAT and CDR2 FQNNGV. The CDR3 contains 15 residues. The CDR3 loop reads CASSSERQGWEKLFF. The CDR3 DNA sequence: TGTGCCAGCAGCTCAGAGAGGCAGGGCTGGGAAAAACTGTTTTTT.

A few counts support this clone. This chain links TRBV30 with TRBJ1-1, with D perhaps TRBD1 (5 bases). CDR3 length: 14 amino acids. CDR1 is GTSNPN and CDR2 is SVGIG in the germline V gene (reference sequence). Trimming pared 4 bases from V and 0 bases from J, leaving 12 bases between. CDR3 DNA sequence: TGTGCCTGGAAGGGGATTTACATGAACACTGAAGCTTTCTTT. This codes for CAWKGIYMNTEAFF.

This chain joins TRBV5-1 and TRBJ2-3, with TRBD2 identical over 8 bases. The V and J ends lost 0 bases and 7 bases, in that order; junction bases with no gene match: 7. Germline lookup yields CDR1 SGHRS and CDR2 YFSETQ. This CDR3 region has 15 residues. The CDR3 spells CASSLVPGLEYTQYF. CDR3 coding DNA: TGCGCCAGCAGCTTGGTCCCGGGACTAGAATATACGCAGTATTTT.

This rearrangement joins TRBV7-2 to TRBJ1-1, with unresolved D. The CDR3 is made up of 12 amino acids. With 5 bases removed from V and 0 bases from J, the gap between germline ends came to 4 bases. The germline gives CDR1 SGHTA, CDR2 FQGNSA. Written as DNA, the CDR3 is TGTGCCAGCAGCCCTATGAACACTGAAGCTTTCTTT. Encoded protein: CASSPMNTEAFF.

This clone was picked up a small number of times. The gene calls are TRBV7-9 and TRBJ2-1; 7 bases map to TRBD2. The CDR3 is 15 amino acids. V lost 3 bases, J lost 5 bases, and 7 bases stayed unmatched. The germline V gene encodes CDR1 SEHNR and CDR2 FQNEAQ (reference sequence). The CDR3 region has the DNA TGTGCCAGCAGCTTCGGACTAGGAAGGAACAATGAGCAGTTCTTC. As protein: CASSFGLGRNNEQFF. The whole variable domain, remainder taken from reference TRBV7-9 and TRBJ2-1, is DTGVSQNPRHKITKRGQNVTFRCDPISEHNRLYWYRQTLGQGPEFLTYFQNEAQLEKSRLLSDRFSAERPKGSFSTLEIQRTEQGDSAMYLCASSFGLGRNNEQFFGPGTRLTVL.

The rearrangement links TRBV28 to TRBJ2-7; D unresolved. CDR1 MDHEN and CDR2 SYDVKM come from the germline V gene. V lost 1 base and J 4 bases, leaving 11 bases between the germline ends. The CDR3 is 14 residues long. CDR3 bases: TGTGCCAGCAGTTTATCGCGACTGACTTACGAGCAGTACTTC. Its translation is CASSLSRLTYEQYF. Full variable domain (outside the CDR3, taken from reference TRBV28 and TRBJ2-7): DVKVTQSSRYLVKRTGEKVFLECVQDMDHENMFWYRQDPGLGLRLIYFSYDVKMKEKGDIPEGYSVSREKKERFSLILESASTNQTSMYLCASSLSRLTYEQYFGPGTRLTVT.

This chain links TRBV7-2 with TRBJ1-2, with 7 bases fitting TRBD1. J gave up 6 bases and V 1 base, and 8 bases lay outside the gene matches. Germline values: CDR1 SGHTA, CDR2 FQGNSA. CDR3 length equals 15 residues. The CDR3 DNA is TGTGCCAGCAGCTTAGAAGGGGGCAGGGTAGATGGCTACACCTTC. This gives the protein CASSLEGGRVDGYTF.

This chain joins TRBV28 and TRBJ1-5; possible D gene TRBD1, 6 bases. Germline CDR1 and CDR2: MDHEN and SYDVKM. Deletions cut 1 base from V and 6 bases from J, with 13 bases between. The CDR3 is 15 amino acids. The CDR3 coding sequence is TGTGCCAGCAGTTTATCAGGGGCTCGCAGTCAGCCCCAGCATTTT. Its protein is CASSLSGARSQPQHF. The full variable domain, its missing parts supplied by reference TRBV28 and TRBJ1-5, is DVKVTQSSRYLVKRTGEKVFLECVQDMDHENMFWYRQDPGLGLRLIYFSYDVKMKEKGDIPEGYSVSREKKERFSLILESASTNQTSMYLCASSLSGARSQPQHFGDGTRLSIL.

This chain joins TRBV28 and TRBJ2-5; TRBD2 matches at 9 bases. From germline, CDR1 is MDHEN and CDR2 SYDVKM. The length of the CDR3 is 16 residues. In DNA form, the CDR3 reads TGTGTTACAATGGAGGCGGGAGGGCGAGGGGGGGAGGGCCAGTACTTC. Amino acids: CVTMEAGGRGGEGQYF.

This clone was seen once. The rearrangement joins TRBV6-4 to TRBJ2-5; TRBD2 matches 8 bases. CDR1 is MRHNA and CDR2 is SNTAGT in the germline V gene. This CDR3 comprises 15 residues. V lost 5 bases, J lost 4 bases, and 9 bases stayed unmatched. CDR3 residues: CASSPSGPKGETQYF. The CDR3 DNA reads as TGTGCCAGCAGTCCTAGCGGGCCGAAGGGAGAGACCCAGTACTTC.

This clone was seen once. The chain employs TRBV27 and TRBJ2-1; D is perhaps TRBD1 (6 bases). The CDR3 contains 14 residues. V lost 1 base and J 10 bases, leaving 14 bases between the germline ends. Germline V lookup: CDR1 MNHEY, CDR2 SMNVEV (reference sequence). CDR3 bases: TGTGCCAGCAGTTTATTCTGGGGGCCGGAGGAGCAGTTCTTC. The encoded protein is CASSLFWGPEEQFF.

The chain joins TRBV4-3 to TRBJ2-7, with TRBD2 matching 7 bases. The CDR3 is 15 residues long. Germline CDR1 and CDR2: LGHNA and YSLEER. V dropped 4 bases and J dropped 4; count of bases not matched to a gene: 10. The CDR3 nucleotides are TGCGCCAGCAGCCGCCGACTAGCTGGGGGGTACGAGCAGTACTTC. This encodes CASSRRLAGGYEQYF.

In nucleotides, the CDR3 is TGTGCCAGCAGCCCCCGGCAGGGGAACACTGAAGCTTTCTTT. Translated, it gives CASSPRQGNTEAFF. The chain has TRBV11-2 and TRBJ1-1; D possibly corresponds to TRBD1 (5 bases). Per germline, CDR1 SGHAT and CDR2 FQNNGV. CDR3 size: 14 residues. V was trimmed by 5 bases and J by 1 base, leaving 11 bases between them.

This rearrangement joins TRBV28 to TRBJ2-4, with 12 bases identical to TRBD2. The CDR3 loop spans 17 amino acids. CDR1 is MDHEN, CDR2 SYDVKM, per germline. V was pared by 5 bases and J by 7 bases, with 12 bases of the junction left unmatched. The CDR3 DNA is TGTGCCAGCAGTCCTGGGACTAGCGGGCCAGAGGGGAACATTCAGTACTTC. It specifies CASSPGTSGPEGNIQYF. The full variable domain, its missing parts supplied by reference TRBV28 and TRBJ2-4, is DVKVTQSSRYLVKRTGEKVFLECVQDMDHENMFWYRQDPGLGLRLIYFSYDVKMKEKGDIPEGYSVSREKKERFSLILESASTNQTSMYLCASSPGTSGPEGNIQYFGAGTRLSVL.

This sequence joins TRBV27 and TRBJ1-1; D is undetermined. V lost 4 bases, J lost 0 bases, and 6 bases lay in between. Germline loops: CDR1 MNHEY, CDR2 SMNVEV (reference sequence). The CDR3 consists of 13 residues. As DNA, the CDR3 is TGTGCCAGCAGTTCTATGCTGAACACTGAAGCTTTCTTT. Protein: CASSSMLNTEAFF.

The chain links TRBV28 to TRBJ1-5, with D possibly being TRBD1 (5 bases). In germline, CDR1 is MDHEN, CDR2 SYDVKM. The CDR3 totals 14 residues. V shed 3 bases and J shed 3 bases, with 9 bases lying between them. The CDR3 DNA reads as TGTGCCAGCAGTTTTACCAGGGACAATCAGCCCCAGCATTTT. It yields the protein CASSFTRDNQPQHF.

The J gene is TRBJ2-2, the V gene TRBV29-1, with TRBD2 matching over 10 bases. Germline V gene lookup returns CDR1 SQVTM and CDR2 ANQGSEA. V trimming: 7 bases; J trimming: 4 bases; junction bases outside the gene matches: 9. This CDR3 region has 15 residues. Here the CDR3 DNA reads TGCAGCGCTTTTAGACTAGCGGGTAGCACCGGGGAGCTGTTTTTT. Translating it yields CSAFRLAGSTGELFF.

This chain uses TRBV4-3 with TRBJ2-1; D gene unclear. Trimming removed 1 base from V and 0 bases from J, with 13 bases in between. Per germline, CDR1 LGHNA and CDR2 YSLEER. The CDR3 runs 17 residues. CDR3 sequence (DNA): TGCGCCAGCAGCCAAGCTTCTGCTCCGAGCTCCTACAATGAGCAGTTCTTC. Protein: CASSQASAPSSYNEQFF.

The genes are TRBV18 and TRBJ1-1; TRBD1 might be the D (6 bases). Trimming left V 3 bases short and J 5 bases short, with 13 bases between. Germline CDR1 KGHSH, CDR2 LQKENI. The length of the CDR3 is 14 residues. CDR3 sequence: CASSPQGPNTEAFF. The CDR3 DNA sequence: TGTGCCAGCTCACCGCAGGGGCCTAATACTGAAGCTTTCTTT.

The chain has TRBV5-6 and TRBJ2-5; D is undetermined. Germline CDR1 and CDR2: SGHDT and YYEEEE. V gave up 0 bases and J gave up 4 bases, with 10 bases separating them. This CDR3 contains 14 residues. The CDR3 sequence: CASSLVEVRETQYF. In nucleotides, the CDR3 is TGTGCCAGCAGCTTGGTAGAGGTGCGAGAGACCCAGTACTTC.

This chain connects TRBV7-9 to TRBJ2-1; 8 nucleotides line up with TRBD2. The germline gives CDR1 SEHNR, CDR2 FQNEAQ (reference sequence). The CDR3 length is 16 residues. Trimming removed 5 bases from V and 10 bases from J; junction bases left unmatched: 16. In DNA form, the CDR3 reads TGTGCCAGCAGCCCCACTAGCGGACGAGGGTTTGGGGAGCAGTTCTTC. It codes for CASSPTSGRGFGEQFF. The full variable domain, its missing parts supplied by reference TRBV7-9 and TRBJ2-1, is DTGVSQNPRHKITKRGQNVTFRCDPISEHNRLYWYRQTLGQGPEFLTYFQNEAQLEKSRLLSDRFSAERPKGSFSTLEIQRTEQGDSAMYLCASSPTSGRGFGEQFFGPGTRLTVL.

CDR3 sequence reads: CASSQMNRRVGPQHF. In nucleotides, the CDR3 is TGTGCCAGCAGCCAAATGAACAGGAGGGTGGGGCCCCAGCATTTT. The chain has TRBV21-1 and TRBJ1-5. TRBV21-1 is classified as a pseudogene. CDR3 size: 15 residues.

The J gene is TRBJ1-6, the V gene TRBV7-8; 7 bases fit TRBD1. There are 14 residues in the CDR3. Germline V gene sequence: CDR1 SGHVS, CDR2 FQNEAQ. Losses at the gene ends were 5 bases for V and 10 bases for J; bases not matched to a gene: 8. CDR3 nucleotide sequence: TGTGCCAGCAGCCTCCGGCAGGGGGGATCACCCCTCCACTTT. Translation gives CASSLRQGGSPLHF.

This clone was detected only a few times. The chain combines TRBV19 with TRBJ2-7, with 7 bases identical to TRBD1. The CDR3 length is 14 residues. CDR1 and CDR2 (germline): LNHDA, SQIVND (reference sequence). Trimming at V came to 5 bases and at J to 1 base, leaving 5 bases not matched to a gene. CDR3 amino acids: CASSGAGGSYEQYF. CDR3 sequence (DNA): TGTGCCAGTAGTGGGGCAGGGGGTTCCTACGAGCAGTACTTC.

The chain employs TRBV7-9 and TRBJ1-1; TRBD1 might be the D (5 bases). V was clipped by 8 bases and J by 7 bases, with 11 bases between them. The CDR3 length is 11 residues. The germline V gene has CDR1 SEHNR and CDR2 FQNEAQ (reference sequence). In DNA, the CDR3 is TGTGCCAGCGGAGGGGCACGTGAAGCTTTCTTT. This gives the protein CASGGAREAFF.

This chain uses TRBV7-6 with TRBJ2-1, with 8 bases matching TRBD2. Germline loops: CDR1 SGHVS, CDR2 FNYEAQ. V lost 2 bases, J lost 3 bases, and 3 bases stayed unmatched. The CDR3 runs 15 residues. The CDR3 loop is CASSLPSGFYNEQFF. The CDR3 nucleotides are TGTGCCAGCAGCTTACCTAGCGGGTTCTACAATGAGCAGTTCTTC.

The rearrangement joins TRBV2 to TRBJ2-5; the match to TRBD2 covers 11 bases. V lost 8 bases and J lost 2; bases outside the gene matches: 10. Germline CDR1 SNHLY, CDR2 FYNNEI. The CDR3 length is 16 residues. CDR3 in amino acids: CASSRERLAGQETQYF. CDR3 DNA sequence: TGTGCCAGCTCCCGTGAAAGACTAGCGGGACAAGAGACCCAGTACTTC. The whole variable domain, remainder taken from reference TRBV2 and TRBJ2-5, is EPEVTQTPSHQVTQMGQEVILRCVPISNHLYFYWYRQILGQKVEFLVSFYNNEISEKSEIFDDQFSVERPDGSNFTLKIRSTKLEDSAMYFCASSRERLAGQETQYFGPGTRLLVL.